The TCR beta chain described here comes from a study of cytomegalovirus exposure and HLA in healthy donors. Comments on this clone: Its antigen is not identified.

There are 16 residues in the CDR3. In germline, CDR1 is MNHEY, CDR2 SMNVEV (reference sequence). Losses at the gene ends were 6 bases for V and 2 bases for J; bases not matched to a gene: 8. Regarding the study as a whole: The study flagged about 150 TCR beta chains as cytomegalovirus-associated.

The repertoire was sequenced with immunoSEQ multiplex PCR; TCRdb's copy has only in-frame clones and lacks some. The sample shows tens of thousands of clones, less than 96% of them seen only once. The receptor was derived from a man aged 18 to 29 in good health and CMV-seropositive. Material for sequencing was PBMCs. V and J are TRBV27 and TRBJ2-1; 9 bases match TRBD2. In nucleotides, the CDR3 is TGTGCCAGCAGCCGTGGTGCGGGAGGGGCCTACAATGAGCAGTTCTTC. Protein product: CASSRGAGGAYNEQFF.